This note documents a single TCR beta chain sequence. The sample is drawn from a study of human T cells and chemical hapten exposure. The time point denotes: pre-sensitization, week 0. Sample treatment: therapeutic diphenylcyclopropenone sensitization with weekly scalp DPC. Sequencing started from total RNA isolated from unfractionated whole blood. Every donor had alopecia and was 18 to 70 years old; all were suitable for DPC. The CDR3 totals 18 residues. Trimming removed 0 bases from V and 2 bases from J, with 20 bases in between. Per germline, CDR1 LGHNA and CDR2 YSLEER. In the authors' workflow: Per sample, the median was around 100,000 TCRs, with values from around 20,000 to 690,000. TCRdb recomputed calls from the RACE reads with MiXCR, one row per CDR3 protein. The V and J calls shown here were made by TCRdb, not taken from the authors' results. The data show over 50,000 distinct CDR3 sequences, roughly 9% seen once.

The chain combines TRBV4-3 with TRBJ2-7, with a possible D match to TRBD2 (6 bases). This sequence originates from a woman in her 30s with alopecia areata. Some clones in this sample may be carry-over from other donors' samples. The specimen was whole blood, collected in connection with sensitization to the hapten diphenylcyclopropenone (DPC). In DNA, the CDR3 is TGCGCCAGCAGCCAAGATAGGGCGGCCGGAGGGATGCCCTACGAGCAGTACTTC. This codes for CASSQDRAAGGMPYEQYF.